The following is a T cell receptor (beta chain) sequence with its context. Its antigen is currently unknown. Since a much larger clone is just one base distant, this may be a read error. The V gene's germline CDR1 is MNHEY and CDR2 SVGEGT. With 5 bases removed from V and 8 bases from J, the gap between germline ends came to 10 bases. The CDR3 is made up of 12 amino acids. The iRepertoire nested amplicon-rescue multiplex PCR amplified TCR alpha and beta CDR3s from RNA. TCRdb passed the multiplex PCR reads through MiXCR, listing each CDR3 protein once. This sample carries around 390,000 distinct CDR3 sequences, around 45% of them seen once, and the ten largest clones take around 12%. The data derive from a study of glioma-infiltrating T cells. The study's findings and limits: A blood CDR3 motif signature was depleted in highly divergent patients.

The TCR comes from a human donor with low-grade glioma or glioblastoma, undergoing nonglioma brain surgery, or in good health (not recorded which). The chain carries TRBV6-2 or TRBV6-3 and TRBJ2-1; D unclear. The sequenced sample was glioma tissue, nonneoplastic brain tissue, or PBMCs (not recorded which). CDR3 coding DNA: TGTGCCAGCAGTCCAAGTTTCGATGAGCAGTTCTTC. It encodes CASSPSFDEQFF.